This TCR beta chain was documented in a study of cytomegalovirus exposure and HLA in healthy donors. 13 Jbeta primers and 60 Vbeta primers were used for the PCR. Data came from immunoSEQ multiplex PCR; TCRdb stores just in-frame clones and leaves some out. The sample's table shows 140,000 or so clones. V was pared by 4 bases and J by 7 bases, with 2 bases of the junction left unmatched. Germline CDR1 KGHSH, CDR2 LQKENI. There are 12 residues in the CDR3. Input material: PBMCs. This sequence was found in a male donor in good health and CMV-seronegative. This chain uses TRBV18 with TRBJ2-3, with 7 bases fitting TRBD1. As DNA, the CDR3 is TGTGCCAGCTCACGGGACAGAAATACGCAGTATTTT. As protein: CASSRDRNTQYF. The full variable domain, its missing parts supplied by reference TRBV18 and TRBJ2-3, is NAGVMQNPRHLVRRRGQEARLRCSPMKGHSHVYWYRQLPEEGLKFMVYLQKENIIDESGMPKERFSAEFPKEGPSILRIQQVVRGDSAAYFCASSRDRNTQYFGPGTRLTVL.